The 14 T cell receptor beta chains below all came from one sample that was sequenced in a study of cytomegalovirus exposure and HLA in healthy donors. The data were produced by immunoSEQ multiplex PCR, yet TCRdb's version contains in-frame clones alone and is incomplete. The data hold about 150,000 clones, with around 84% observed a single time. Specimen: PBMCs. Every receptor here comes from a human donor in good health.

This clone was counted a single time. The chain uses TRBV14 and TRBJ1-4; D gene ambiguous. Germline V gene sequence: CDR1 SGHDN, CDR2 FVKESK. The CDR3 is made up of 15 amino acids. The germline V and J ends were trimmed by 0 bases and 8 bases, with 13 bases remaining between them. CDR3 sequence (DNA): TGTGCCAGCAGCCAAGATGAGAGGGTTCGCGAAAAACTGTTTTTT. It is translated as CASSQDERVREKLFF.

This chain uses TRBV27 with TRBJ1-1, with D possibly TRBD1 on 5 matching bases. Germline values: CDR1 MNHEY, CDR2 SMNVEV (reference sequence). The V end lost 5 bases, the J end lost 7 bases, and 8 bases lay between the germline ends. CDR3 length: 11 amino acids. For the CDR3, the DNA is TGTGCCAGCAGTGGGGGGGTTGAAGCTTTCTTT. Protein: CASSGGVEAFF.

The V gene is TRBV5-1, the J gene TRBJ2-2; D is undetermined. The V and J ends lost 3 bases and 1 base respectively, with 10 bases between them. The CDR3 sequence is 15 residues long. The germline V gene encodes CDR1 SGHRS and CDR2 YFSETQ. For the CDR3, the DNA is TGCGCCAGCAGCTCCTACCCCGGGAACACCGGGGAGCTGTTTTTT. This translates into CASSSYPGNTGELFF.

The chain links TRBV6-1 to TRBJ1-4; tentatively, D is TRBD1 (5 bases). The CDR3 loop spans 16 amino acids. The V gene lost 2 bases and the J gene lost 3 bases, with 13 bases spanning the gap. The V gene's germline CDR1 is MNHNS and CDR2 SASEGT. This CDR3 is CASSEIRGSANEKLFF. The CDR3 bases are TGTGCCAGCAGTGAAATCCGGGGGTCGGCTAATGAAAAACTGTTTTTT.

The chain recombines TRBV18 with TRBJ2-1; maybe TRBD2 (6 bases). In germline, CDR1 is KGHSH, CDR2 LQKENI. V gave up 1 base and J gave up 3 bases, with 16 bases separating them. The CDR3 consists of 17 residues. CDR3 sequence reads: CASSPLQLGGYYNEQFF. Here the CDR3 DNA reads TGTGCCAGCTCACCACTCCAATTGGGAGGTTACTACAATGAGCAGTTCTTC.

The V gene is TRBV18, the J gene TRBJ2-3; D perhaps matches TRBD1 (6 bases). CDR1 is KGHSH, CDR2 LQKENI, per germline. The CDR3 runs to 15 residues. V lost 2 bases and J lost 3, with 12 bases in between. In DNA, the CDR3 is TGTGCCAGCTCACCAGCCAGGGGTTTAACAGATACGCAGTATTTT. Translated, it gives CASSPARGLTDTQYF.

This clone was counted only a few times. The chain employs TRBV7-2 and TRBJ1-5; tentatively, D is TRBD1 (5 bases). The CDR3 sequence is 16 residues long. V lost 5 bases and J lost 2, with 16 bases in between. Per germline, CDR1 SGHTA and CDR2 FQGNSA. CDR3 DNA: TGTGCCAGCAGCCCGAGACAGCCGGGGGGCAATCAGCCCCAGCATTTT. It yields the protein CASSPRQPGGNQPQHF.

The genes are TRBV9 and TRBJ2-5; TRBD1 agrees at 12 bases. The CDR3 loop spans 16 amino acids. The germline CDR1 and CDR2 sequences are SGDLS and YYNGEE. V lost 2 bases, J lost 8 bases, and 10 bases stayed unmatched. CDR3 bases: TGTGCCAGCAGCGTGTCAACCGGGACAGGGGGCTATACCCAGTACTTC. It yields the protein CASSVSTGTGGYTQYF. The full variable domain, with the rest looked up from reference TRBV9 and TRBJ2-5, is DSGVTQTPKHLITATGQRVTLRCSPRSGDLSVYWYQQSLDQGLQFLIQYYNGEERAKGNILERFSAQQFPDLHSELNLSSLELGDSALYFCASSVSTGTGGYTQYFGPGTRLLVL.

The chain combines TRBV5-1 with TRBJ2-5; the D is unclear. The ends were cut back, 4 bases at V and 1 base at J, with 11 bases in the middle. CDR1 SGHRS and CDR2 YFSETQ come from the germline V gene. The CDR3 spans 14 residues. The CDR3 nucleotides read TGCGCCAGCAGCCTCGACTGGCTCCAAGAGACCCAGTACTTC. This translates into CASSLDWLQETQYF. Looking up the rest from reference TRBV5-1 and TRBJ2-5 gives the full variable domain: KAGVTQTPRYLIKTRGQQVTLSCSPISGHRSVSWYQQTPGQGLQFLFEYFSETQRNKGNFPGRFSGRQFSNSRSEMNVSTLELGDSALYLCASSLDWLQETQYFGPGTRLLVL.

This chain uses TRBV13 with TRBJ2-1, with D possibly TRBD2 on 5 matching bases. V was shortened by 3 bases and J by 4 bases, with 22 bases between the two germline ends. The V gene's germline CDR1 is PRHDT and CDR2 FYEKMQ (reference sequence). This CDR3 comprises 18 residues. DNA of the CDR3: TGTGCCAGCAGCTTCTTTGATCTTGGGCGTTCGGGATACAATGAGCAGTTCTTC. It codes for CASSFFDLGRSGYNEQFF.

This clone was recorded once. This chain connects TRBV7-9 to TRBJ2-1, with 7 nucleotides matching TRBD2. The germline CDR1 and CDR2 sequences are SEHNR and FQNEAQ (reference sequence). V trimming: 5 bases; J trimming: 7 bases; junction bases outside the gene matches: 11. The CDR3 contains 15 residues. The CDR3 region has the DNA TGTGCCAGCAGCGCTCCCGGGACGGGGGGAAATGAGCAGTTCTTC. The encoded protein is CASSAPGTGGNEQFF. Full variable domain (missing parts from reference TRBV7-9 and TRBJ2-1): DTGVSQNPRHKITKRGQNVTFRCDPISEHNRLYWYRQTLGQGPEFLTYFQNEAQLEKSRLLSDRFSAERPKGSFSTLEIQRTEQGDSAMYLCASSAPGTGGNEQFFGPGTRLTVL.

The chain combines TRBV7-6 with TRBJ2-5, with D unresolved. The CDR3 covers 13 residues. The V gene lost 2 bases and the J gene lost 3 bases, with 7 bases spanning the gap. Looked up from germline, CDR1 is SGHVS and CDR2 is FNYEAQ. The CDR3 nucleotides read TGTGCCAGCAGCTTATATGTCGAAGAGACCCAGTACTTC. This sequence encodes CASSLYVEETQYF.

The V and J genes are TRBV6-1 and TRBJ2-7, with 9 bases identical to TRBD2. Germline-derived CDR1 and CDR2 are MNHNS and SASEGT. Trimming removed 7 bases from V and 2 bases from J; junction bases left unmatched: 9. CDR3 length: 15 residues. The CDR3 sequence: CASTFSGREPYEQYF. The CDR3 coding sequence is TGTGCCAGCACCTTTAGCGGGAGAGAACCCTACGAGCAGTACTTC.

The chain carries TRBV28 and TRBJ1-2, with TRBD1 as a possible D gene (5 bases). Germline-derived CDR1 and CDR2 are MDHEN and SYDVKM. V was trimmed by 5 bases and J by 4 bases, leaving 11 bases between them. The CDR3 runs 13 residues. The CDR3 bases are TGTGCCAGCAGTCTGACAGTCTCCTATGGCTACACCTTC. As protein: CASSLTVSYGYTF.